One T cell receptor (beta chain) is described in this entry. Antigen specificity is unknown. TCRdb's copy holds only in-frame clones and misses some; the assay was immunoSEQ multiplex PCR. In the table there are about 4,300 clones, around 63% of which are singletons. The data are from a study of tissue T cells after allogeneic stem cell transplantation. Study-wide context: Graft-versus-host disease patients received grafts, four unmodified and three CD34-selected to deplete T cells. Samples with visible lymphocytes on H&E were prioritized for sequencing. Study findings and constraints: In patients and mice, blood and spleen missed much of tissue repertoire.

This research-autopsy study prospectively enrolled adult allogeneic hematopoietic cell transplant recipients with steroid-refractory graft-versus-host disease. Trimming cost V 4 bases and J 5 bases, with 7 bases left between them. The CDR3 consists of 11 residues. CDR1 and CDR2 from the germline V gene are SQVTM and ANQGSEA. The clonotype comes from a female patient between 18 and 55 years old with steroid-refractory graft-versus-host disease after an allogeneic stem cell transplant. Some T cells may be graft donor cells. The specimen comprised duodenal tissue, sampled at autopsy. The chain links TRBV29-1 to TRBJ2-3; D ambiguous. The CDR3 region has the DNA TGCAGCGTTGGAGGCGTAGATACGCAGTATTTT. Protein sequence: CSVGGVDTQYF.